This is a list of T cell receptor beta chains from one sample in a study of T cell repertoires in cytomegalovirus infection. In TCRdb, the reads were re-called with MiXCR into one record per CDR3 protein. The sample holds a few hundred thousand distinct CDR3 sequences; about 17% are singletons and the top ten take around 12%. The sample was PBMCs. These receptors originate from a human donor in good health (CMV status not recorded). Some clones in this sample may be carry-over from other donors' samples. The CDR3 runs from the conserved cysteine through the conserved F or W. Each record gives: V gene, J gene, clone size, D gene, CDR3 protein, CDR3 DNA. D genes are given only for firm matches. Clone size is stated in some rows and not others, as once, few, many or a class when expanded.

V: TRBV20-1
J: TRBJ1-1
size: few
D: NA
CDR3: CSARGGGKNTEAFF
DNA: TGCAGTGCTAGAGGAGGGGGAAAGAACACTGAAGCTTTCTTT

V: TRBV28
J: TRBJ1-6
size: many
D: NA
CDR3: CASSVDSQNSPLHF
DNA: TGTGCCAGCAGTGTGGACAGCCAAAATTCACCCCTCCACTTT

V: TRBV6-1
J: TRBJ2-7
size: few
D: NA
CDR3: CASSEDLRAAVSYEQYF
DNA: TGTGCCAGCAGTGAAGATTTGAGGGCTGCTGTCTCCTACGAGCAGTACTTC

V: TRBV5-1
J: TRBJ2-5
size: NA
D: TRBD2
CDR3: CASSPGGIAGQETQYF
DNA: TGCGCCAGCAGCCCTGGAGGGATAGCGGGACAAGAGACCCAGTACTTC

V: TRBV10-2
J: TRBJ2-3
size: few
D: NA
CDR3: CASSERGGNLDTQYF
DNA: TGCGCCAGCAGTGAGAGGGGGGGAAATCTGGATACGCAGTATTTT

V: TRBV7-2
J: TRBJ1-6
size: NA
D: TRBD1
CDR3: CASSGQGSYNSPLHF
DNA: TGTGCCAGCAGCGGACAGGGCTCCTATAATTCACCCCTCCACTTT

V: TRBV10-3
J: TRBJ2-5
size: few
D: NA
CDR3: CAISAAGDQETQYF
DNA: TGTGCCATCAGTGCGGCGGGCGATCAAGAGACCCAGTACTTC

V: TRBV2
J: TRBJ2-2
size: NA
D: NA
CDR3: CASSYRDVGELFF
DNA: TGTGCCAGCAGCTACCGGGACGTCGGGGAGCTGTTTTTT

V: TRBV29-1
J: TRBJ2-1
size: NA
D: TRBD2
CDR3: CSVEGSGGAIDEQFF
DNA: TGCAGCGTTGAAGGAAGCGGGGGGGCCATCGATGAGCAGTTCTTC

V: TRBV6-1
J: TRBJ2-7
size: few
D: NA
CDR3: CASSEPPPREQYF
DNA: TGTGCCAGCAGTGAACCCCCGCCTCGCGAGCAGTACTTC

V: TRBV7-8
J: TRBJ2-3
size: many
D: TRBD2
CDR3: CASSSLAGGPADTQYF
DNA: TGTGCCAGCAGCTCCCTAGCGGGGGGGCCGGCAGATACGCAGTATTTT

V: TRBV6-1
J: TRBJ2-6
size: many
D: TRBD1
CDR3: CASPTRQGSGANVLTF
DNA: TGTGCCAGCCCCACAAGACAGGGCTCTGGGGCCAACGTCCTGACTTTC

V: TRBV7-2
J: TRBJ2-7
size: many
D: NA
CDR3: CASSSAWGSYEQYF
DNA: TGTGCCAGCAGCAGTGCGTGGGGGTCCTACGAGCAGTACTTC

V: TRBV2
J: TRBJ2-4
size: NA
D: NA
CDR3: CASSHPGRTKNIQYF
DNA: TGTGCCAGCAGTCACCCGGGACGCACCAAAAACATTCAGTACTTC

V: TRBV18
J: TRBJ1-1
size: few
D: TRBD1
CDR3: CASSPGRTGSNTEAFF
DNA: TGTGCCAGCTCACCGGGCCGGACAGGTTCGAACACTGAAGCTTTCTTT

V: TRBV7-2
J: TRBJ2-6
size: NA
D: TRBD1
CDR3: CASSPTGGSGANVLTF
DNA: TGTGCCAGCAGCCCGACAGGGGGCTCTGGGGCCAACGTCCTGACTTTC

V: TRBV6-6
J: TRBJ1-5
size: few
D: NA
CDR3: CASSEGPFGQPQHF
DNA: TGTGCCAGCAGTGAGGGGCCCTTTGGTCAGCCCCAGCATTTT

V: TRBV6-2/TRBV6-3
J: TRBJ2-5
size: NA
D: NA
CDR3: CASSSPPGLARETQYF
DNA: TGTGCCAGCAGTTCCCCTCCAGGCCTAGCCCGGGAGACCCAGTACTTC

V: TRBV6-1
J: TRBJ2-3
size: once
D: TRBD1
CDR3: CASSEFTGTDSSDTQYF
DNA: TGTGCCAGCAGTGAATTCACCGGGACAGACTCCTCAGATACGCAGTATTTT

V: TRBV20-1
J: TRBJ2-6
size: NA
D: NA
CDR3: CSASRNSGANVLTF
DNA: TGCAGTGCTAGCAGGAACTCTGGGGCCAACGTCCTGACTTTC

V: TRBV7-8
J: TRBJ2-2
size: many
D: TRBD1
CDR3: CASSSDRGLPTGELFF
DNA: TGTGCCAGCAGCTCGGACAGGGGATTGCCCACCGGGGAGCTGTTTTTT

V: TRBV7-2
J: TRBJ2-5
size: many
D: NA
CDR3: CASSHEPGRETQYF
DNA: TGTGCCAGCAGCCATGAACCAGGGAGAGAGACCCAGTACTTC

V: TRBV15
J: TRBJ1-2
size: NA
D: NA
CDR3: CATARDGIYGYTF
DNA: TGTGCCACCGCCAGGGACGGCATCTATGGCTACACCTTC

V: TRBV28
J: TRBJ2-1
size: few
D: NA
CDR3: CASSPTIYNEQFF
DNA: TGTGCCAGCAGTCCGACGATCTACAATGAGCAGTTCTTC

V: TRBV7-6
J: TRBJ2-2
size: many
D: TRBD2
CDR3: CASSSSGGFTGELFF
DNA: TGTGCCAGCAGCAGTAGCGGGGGGTTCACCGGGGAGCTGTTTTTT

V: TRBV28
J: TRBJ1-5
size: NA
D: NA
CDR3: CASGLWTVTNQPQHF
DNA: TGTGCCAGCGGATTATGGACAGTGACAAATCAGCCCCAGCATTTT

V: TRBV7-9
J: TRBJ2-3
size: many
D: NA
CDR3: CASRGDTDTQYF
DNA: TGTGCCAGCAGAGGGGACACAGATACGCAGTATTTT

V: TRBV4-1
J: TRBJ1-2
size: NA
D: NA
CDR3: CASSPLQAAGDYGYTF
DNA: TGCGCCAGCAGCCCTCTACAGGCCGCGGGTGACTATGGCTACACCTTC

V: TRBV28
J: TRBJ2-5
size: NA
D: TRBD1
CDR3: CASSFYAYRGQGQETQYF
DNA: TGTGCCAGCAGTTTTTACGCATACCGAGGACAGGGCCAAGAGACCCAGTACTTC

V: TRBV7-2
J: TRBJ2-7
size: few
D: NA
CDR3: CASTLGGGRFYEQYF
DNA: TGTGCCAGCACCCTGGGTGGGGGGCGCTTTTACGAGCAGTACTTC

V: TRBV7-2
J: TRBJ2-7
size: few
D: NA
CDR3: CASSAYSVGYEQYF
DNA: TGTGCCAGCAGCGCATATAGCGTGGGCTACGAGCAGTACTTC

V: TRBV18
J: TRBJ1-2
size: NA
D: NA
CDR3: CASSPGQPSIDGYTF
DNA: TGTGCCAGCTCACCCGGACAGCCTTCGATAGATGGCTACACCTTC

V: TRBV4-1
J: TRBJ1-6
size: NA
D: TRBD1
CDR3: CASRGEGARSPLHF
DNA: TGCGCCAGCAGAGGGGAGGGGGCTCGTTCACCCCTCCACTTT

V: TRBV6-2/TRBV6-3
J: TRBJ2-1
size: NA
D: TRBD2
CDR3: CASSYALLGGAMNEQFF
DNA: TGTGCCAGCAGTTACGCCCTTCTCGGGGGGGCTATGAATGAGCAGTTCTTC

V: TRBV6-5
J: TRBJ2-7
size: few
D: TRBD1
CDR3: CASSFTGVGGAYEQYF
DNA: TGTGCCAGCAGTTTCACAGGGGTGGGTGGGGCCTACGAGCAGTACTTC

V: TRBV7-2
J: TRBJ2-5
size: many
D: TRBD2
CDR3: CASSLAPGGGQETQYF
DNA: TGTGCCAGCAGCTTAGCCCCCGGGGGGGGACAAGAGACCCAGTACTTC

V: TRBV4-2
J: TRBJ2-1
size: NA
D: NA
CDR3: CASSHLDYKGDEQFF
DNA: TGTGCCAGCAGCCACCTGGACTACAAGGGGGATGAGCAGTTCTTC

V: TRBV24-1
J: TRBJ2-7
size: few
D: TRBD2
CDR3: CATSDLGPSGSYEQYF
DNA: TGTGCCACCAGTGATTTGGGCCCTAGCGGTAGCTACGAGCAGTACTTC

V: TRBV12-3/TRBV12-4
J: TRBJ1-5
size: many
D: NA
CDR3: CASSFAGKLEQPQHF
DNA: TGTGCCAGCAGTTTTGCGGGGAAGTTGGAACAGCCCCAGCATTTT

V: TRBV27
J: TRBJ2-6
size: NA
D: NA
CDR3: CASSPVPDRLSGANVLTF
DNA: TGTGCCAGCAGTCCTGTTCCGGACAGACTCTCTGGGGCCAACGTCCTGACTTTC

V: TRBV6-2/TRBV6-3
J: TRBJ1-5
size: many
D: NA
CDR3: CASSYGAGAGLSNQPQHF
DNA: TGTGCCAGCAGTTACGGTGCGGGGGCCGGTTTAAGCAATCAGCCCCAGCATTTT

V: TRBV4-3
J: TRBJ1-4
size: NA
D: TRBD1
CDR3: CASSRGQDEKLFF
DNA: TGCGCCAGCAGCCGAGGACAGGATGAAAAACTGTTTTTT

V: TRBV7-2
J: TRBJ2-7
size: many
D: NA
CDR3: CASSLDRTYEQYF
DNA: TGTGCCAGCAGCTTAGACAGGACCTACGAGCAGTACTTC

V: TRBV7-9
J: TRBJ2-2
size: NA
D: NA
CDR3: CASIPPLRGRKTNTGELFF
DNA: TGTGCCAGCATCCCTCCCCTCAGGGGAAGAAAAACAAACACCGGGGAGCTGTTTTTT

V: TRBV4-1
J: TRBJ1-2
size: few
D: TRBD1
CDR3: CASSPRGGYDGYTF
DNA: TGCGCCAGCAGCCCCAGGGGGGGTTACGATGGCTACACCTTC

V: TRBV18
J: TRBJ1-2
size: NA
D: NA
CDR3: CASSPALSTPNYGYTF
DNA: TGTGCCAGCTCCCCGGCCCTATCTACCCCAAACTATGGCTACACCTTC

V: TRBV20-1
J: TRBJ1-6
size: few
D: NA
CDR3: CSARDPTGNSPLHF
DNA: TGCAGTGCTAGAGATCCCACAGGGAACTCACCCCTCCACTTT

V: TRBV6-5
J: TRBJ2-3
size: NA
D: NA
CDR3: CASSYSGLGLADTQYF
DNA: TGTGCCAGCAGTTACTCCGGACTGGGCCTGGCAGATACGCAGTATTTT

V: TRBV12-3/TRBV12-4
J: TRBJ1-5
size: many
D: TRBD1
CDR3: CASTTGDSNQPQHF
DNA: TGTGCCAGCACAACAGGGGATAGCAATCAGCCCCAGCATTTT

V: TRBV7-2
J: TRBJ2-5
size: many
D: TRBD1
CDR3: CASSLGDRGPRETQYF
DNA: TGTGCCAGCAGCTTAGGGGACAGGGGGCCGCGGGAGACCCAGTACTTC